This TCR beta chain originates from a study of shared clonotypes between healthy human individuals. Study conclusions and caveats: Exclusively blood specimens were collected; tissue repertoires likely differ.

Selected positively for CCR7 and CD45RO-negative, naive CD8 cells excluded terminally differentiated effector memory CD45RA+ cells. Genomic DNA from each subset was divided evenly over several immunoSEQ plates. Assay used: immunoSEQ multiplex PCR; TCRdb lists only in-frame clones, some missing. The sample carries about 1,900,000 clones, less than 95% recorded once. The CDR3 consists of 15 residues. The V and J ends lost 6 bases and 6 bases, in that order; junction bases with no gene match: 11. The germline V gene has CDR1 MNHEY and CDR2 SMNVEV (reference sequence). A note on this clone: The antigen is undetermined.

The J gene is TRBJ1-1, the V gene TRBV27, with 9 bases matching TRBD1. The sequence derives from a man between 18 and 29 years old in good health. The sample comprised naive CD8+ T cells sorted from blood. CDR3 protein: CASSLLGQGSSEAFF. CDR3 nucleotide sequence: TGTGCCAGCAGCCTACTGGGACAGGGATCATCTGAAGCTTTCTTT.